The rows below give T cell receptor beta chains drawn from one sample of a study of cytomegalovirus exposure and HLA in healthy donors. Profiling relied on immunoSEQ multiplex PCR, and the TCRdb table lists in-frame clones only, not all of them. Seen here are just under 65,000 clones, roughly 75% observed once, and the top ten hold around 4%. Sequencing was performed on PBMCs. These receptors originate from a young woman in good health and CMV-seronegative. The CDR3 runs from the conserved cysteine through the conserved F or W. A D gene is named only where the DNA matches it firmly. Rows give clone size only sometimes, using once, few, many, or a class for an expanded clone.

>TRBV30|TRBJ2-7|TRBD2|.
TGTGCCTTCGGACTAAGCGGGGGCTACGAGCAGTACTTC
CAFGLSGGYEQYF
>TRBV7-2|TRBJ2-7|TRBD1|.
TGTGCCAGCAGCCTTCGACAGGGCCCTTCCTACGAGCAGTACTTC
CASSLRQGPSYEQYF
>TRBV6-5|TRBJ2-7|TRBD2|.
TGTGCCAGCAGTTCAATAGCGGGGGGGACCTACGAGCAGTACTTC
CASSSIAGGTYEQYF
>TRBV30|TRBJ1-5|.|few
TGTGCCTGGAGTGTACTGGAGGGTCAGCCCCAGCATTTT
CAWSVLEGQPQHF
>TRBV30|TRBJ1-1|TRBD1|.
TGTGCCTGGAGGTCGACAGGGAACGCTGAAGCTTTCTTT
CAWRSTGNAEAFF
>TRBV27|TRBJ1-3|.|.
TGTGCCAGCAGTGCAACAGGGTGGAGAAACACCATATATTTT
CASSATGWRNTIYF
>TRBV2|TRBJ2-1|TRBD2|.
TGTGCCAGCACATGGACTAGCGGGAGTTGGGGTGAGCAGTTCTTC
CASTWTSGSWGEQFF
>TRBV6-1|TRBJ2-7|.|few
TGTGCCAGCAGAATGGGAGCGCTGGAGGGCTACGAGCAGTACTTC
CASRMGALEGYEQYF
>TRBV15|TRBJ1-6|.|.
TGTGCCACCAGCAGAGATCTAGAAGTTCCACCCCTCCACTTT
CATSRDLEVPPLHF
>TRBV20-1|TRBJ2-7|.|.
TGCAGTGCCCCTACTGATTACGAGCAGTACTTC
CSAPTDYEQYF
>TRBV5-1|TRBJ1-2|.|.
TGCGCCAGCAGCTTGGTCGGGGGGAACTATGGCTACACCTTC
CASSLVGGNYGYTF
>TRBV29-1|TRBJ2-7|.|once
TGCAGCGGCTTCTACAGGAACGAGCAGTACTTC
CSGFYRNEQYF
>TRBV10-3|TRBJ1-2|.|.
TGTGCCATCAGTGGGCCTAACTATGGCTACACCTTC
CAISGPNYGYTF
>TRBV7-2|TRBJ2-3|TRBD1|.
TGTGCCAGCAGCTCGTGGGGACAGAGCACAGATACGCAGTATTTT
CASSSWGQSTDTQYF
>TRBV30|TRBJ2-7|.|.
TGTGCCTGGAGTGCGGCGGGTGCCTGGTGGTACTTC
CAWSAAGAWWYF
>TRBV23-1|TRBJ2-2|TRBD1|once
TGCGCCAGCAGCAGATTTTATGGGACAGGAGACACCGGGGAGCTGTTTTTT
CASSRFYGTGDTGELFF
>TRBV6-5|TRBJ2-5|TRBD2|.
TGTGCCAGCAGTACTCGGACTAGCGGGGGGGAGACCCAGTACTTC
CASSTRTSGGETQYF
>TRBV5-1|TRBJ2-1|.|.
TGCGCCAGCAGCTTGGGGGGGCTTTACAATGAGCAGTTCTTC
CASSLGGLYNEQFF
>TRBV6-5|TRBJ2-1|TRBD2|few
TGTGCCAGCAGTTACTCGACTAGCGGTGAGTGGAATGAGCAGTTCTTC
CASSYSTSGEWNEQFF
>TRBV4-1|TRBJ2-7|.|.
TGCGCCAGCAGCCAAGATCAAGGGGCGAGCAGAAGCTCCTACGAGCAGTACTTC
CASSQDQGASRSSYEQYF
>TRBV4-2|TRBJ2-2|TRBD2|.
TGTGCCAGCAGCGAACTAGCGGATATTTTGAACACCGGGGAGCTGTTTTTT
CASSELADILNTGELFF
>TRBV7-4|TRBJ1-5|TRBD1|.
TGTGCCAGCAGCTCCCGAGGGACAGGTAATAATCAGCCCCAGCATTTT
CASSSRGTGNNQPQHF
>TRBV29-1|TRBJ2-3|.|.
TGCAGCGTTGGAGGGCGCGATGGCACAGATACGCAGTATTTT
CSVGGRDGTDTQYF
>TRBV5-4|TRBJ1-4|.|.
TGTGCCAGCGGCCATTTCTCAACTAATGAAAAACTGTTTTTT
CASGHFSTNEKLFF
>TRBV5-1|TRBJ2-7|.|.
TGCGCCAGCAGCCAGCCGGGACAATACGAGCAGTACTTC
CASSQPGQYEQYF
>TRBV2|TRBJ2-1|.|.
TGTGCCAGCAGACAGGGGAGGTCCTACAATGAGCAGTTCTTC
CASRQGRSYNEQFF
>TRBV28|TRBJ1-2|.|.
TGTGCCAGCAGTCAAGTGACTGACTATGGCTACACCTTC
CASSQVTDYGYTF
>TRBV25-1|TRBJ1-4|.|.
TGTGCCAGCAGTGACAGTCTTAATGAAAAACTGTTTTTT
CASSDSLNEKLFF
>TRBV6-5|TRBJ2-7|TRBD2|.
TGTGCCAGCGTGTGGCGGGAGGGCCCCTACGAGCAGTACTTC
CASVWREGPYEQYF
>TRBV6-1|TRBJ1-6|.|.
TGTGCCAGCAGTGAACAGTTCTCCTATAATTCACCCCTCCACTTT
CASSEQFSYNSPLHF
>TRBV2|TRBJ1-1|.|.
TGTGCCAGCAACGGCGGTCTATTGAACACTGAAGCTTTCTTT
CASNGGLLNTEAFF
>TRBV6-5|TRBJ2-7|.|.
TGTGCCAGCAGTTACAGCTTGGCCTACGAGCAGTACTTC
CASSYSLAYEQYF
>TRBV15|TRBJ1-1|.|few
TGTGCCACCAGCAGAGATGCAGGGGCCCACACTGAAGCTTTCTTT
CATSRDAGAHTEAFF
>TRBV9|TRBJ1-1|.|.
TGTGCCAGCAGCGTAGGGGGGCTTACTGAAGCTTTCTTT
CASSVGGLTEAFF
>TRBV28|TRBJ1-2|.|.
TGTGCAGTGACGGGAGGCGGAAACTATGGCTACACCTTC
CAVTGGGNYGYTF
>TRBV30|TRBJ2-5|.|.
TGTGCCTGGAACCAAGGGGACTTCCCGCGGGAGACCCAGTACTTC
CAWNQGDFPRETQYF
>TRBV11-2|TRBJ2-7|TRBD2|.
TGTGCCAGCAGCCCCGGGACTAGCGGGGTTTACGAGCAGTACTTC
CASSPGTSGVYEQYF
>TRBV29-1|TRBJ1-5|.|.
TGCAGCGTTGGGGGGGGATACAATCAGCCCCAGCATTTT
CSVGGGYNQPQHF
>TRBV30|TRBJ2-7|TRBD2|.
TGTGCCTGGAGTGTACTAGCGGGAGTTTACGAGCAGTACTTC
CAWSVLAGVYEQYF